This entry is about one T cell receptor beta chain. Study processing details: Reference gene primer amplification yielded estimated nucleated cell counts. Sequencing was performed with immunoSEQ multiplex PCR; in TCRdb, only in-frame clones are kept and a portion is missing. V and J calls and clone size follow that table, whereas D and trimming were derived from the DNA. Among tens of thousands of clones listed, about nine tenths were seen once. The data belong to a study of blood T cell repertoires in COVID-19. For the study at large: Sites in the United States, Italy and Spain provided acute and convalescent COVID-19 samples. PBMCs, B-cell-depleted T cells, or T cells were the source of the cDNA or gDNA that made up the material.

The junction had 19 bases not matched to a gene; V was cut back by 6 bases and J by 3 bases. Per the germline V gene, CDR1 is SNHLY and CDR2 is FYNNEI. The CDR3 consists of 20 residues. V gene TRBV2 combines with J gene TRBJ2-3; 12 nucleotides line up with TRBD2. Sequencing was carried out using peripheral blood. The source of this sequence is a human donor in a cohort sampled during active COVID-19. In nucleotides, the CDR3 is TGTGCCAGCAGCCACCGACTAGCGGGAGAGCCAGGGGGCGGTACAGATACGCAGTATTTT. Protein: CASSHRLAGEPGGGTDTQYF. Filled out from reference TRBV2 and TRBJ2-3, the complete variable domain reads EPEVTQTPSHQVTQMGQEVILRCVPISNHLYFYWYRQILGQKVEFLVSFYNNEISEKSEIFDDQFSVERPDGSNFTLKIRSTKLEDSAMYFCASSHRLAGEPGGGTDTQYFGPGTRLTVL.